Below, 28 T cell receptor beta chains from the same sample are listed, as sequenced in a study of radiotherapy plus CTLA-4 blockade in lung cancer. TCRdb's copy holds only in-frame clones and misses some; the assay was immunoSEQ multiplex PCR. The sample consists of around 80,000 clones, 74% of them appearing once. The sequencing here drew on peripheral blood, taken from a patient treated with radiotherapy plus ipilimumab. Receptors originate from a human donor with non-small cell lung cancer whose response to radiotherapy plus ipilimumab could not be evaluated.

The V call is TRBV2, the J call TRBJ2-3; D possibly corresponds to TRBD2 (5 bases). CDR1 is SNHLY, CDR2 FYNNEI, per germline. V dropped 2 bases and J dropped 1 base, with 10 bases sitting between them. This CDR3 is 15 amino acids long. CDR3 in DNA: TGTGCCAGCAGTGAACGAGGGATCGGCACAGATACGCAGTATTTT. It encodes CASSERGIGTDTQYF.

For the CDR3, the DNA is TGTGCCAGCAGCCAAGACTATGGACAGGTTTATGAAAAACTGTTTTTT. This codes for CASSQDYGQVYEKLFF. The chain links TRBV5-6 to TRBJ1-4, with 7 bases matching TRBD1. The CDR3 sequence is 16 residues long. The germline V gene encodes CDR1 SGHDT and CDR2 YYEEEE. Trimming took 4 bases from V and 6 from J; bases not matched to a gene: 12.

The chain joins TRBV27 to TRBJ2-5; 7 bases align to TRBD2. TRBJ2-7 matches the DNA end more closely, so the J call is doubtful. Germline V gene data show CDR1 as MNHEY and CDR2 as SMNVEV (reference sequence). This CDR3 is built from 16 residues. The CDR3 sequence: CASSLLPTSGAYEQYF. The CDR3 bases are TGTGCCAGCAGTCTACTCCCGACCAGCGGGGCCTACGAGCAGTACTTC.

The chain has TRBV4-1 and TRBJ1-5; a possible D gene is TRBD1 (6 bases). Germline CDR1 reads MGHRA; CDR2 reads YSYEKL. Trimming stripped 4 bases from V and 0 bases from J, with 13 bases between. This CDR3 spans 16 amino acids. The CDR3 sequence: CASSPTTGYSNQPQHF. CDR3 sequence (DNA): TGCGCCAGCAGCCCGACGACAGGCTATAGCAATCAGCCCCAGCATTTT.

As DNA, the CDR3 is TGTGCCAGCTCACCACGGCCCGGGGGCTACGAGCAGTACTTC. Its translation is CASSPRPGGYEQYF. This chain connects TRBV18 to TRBJ2-7, with D perhaps matching TRBD2 (6 bases). Per germline, CDR1 KGHSH and CDR2 LQKENI. The V gene lost 1 base and the J gene lost 3 bases, with 10 bases spanning the gap. This CDR3 comprises 14 residues.

V is TRBV5-1 and J is TRBJ1-1; D unresolved. The CDR3 loop spans 15 amino acids. CDR1 is SGHRS and CDR2 is YFSETQ in the germline V gene. Trimming removed 4 bases at V and 0 bases at J, with 13 bases between. The CDR3 sequence: CASSATSTMNTEAFF. The CDR3 DNA follows: TGCGCCAGCAGCGCCACCAGCACTATGAACACTGAAGCTTTCTTT.

The chain uses TRBV10-3 and TRBJ1-6; no clear D. The V and J ends lost 1 base and 9 bases respectively, with 16 bases between them. The germline CDR1 and CDR2 sequences are ENHRY and SYGVKD. The CDR3 is made up of 16 amino acids. Here the CDR3 reads CAISEWKGPGSSPLHF. The CDR3 coding sequence is TGTGCCATCAGTGAGTGGAAGGGTCCGGGGAGTTCACCCCTCCACTTT.

This clone showed up just a few times. This rearrangement joins TRBV12-5 to TRBJ1-4, with D unclear. Germline lookup yields CDR1 LGHNT and CDR2 FRNRAP. CDR3 size: 15 residues. V lost 0 bases to trimming and J lost 7 bases, with 12 bases between them. In DNA form, the CDR3 reads TGTGCTAGTGGTTTGGTCTGGGTCGAGGGTGAAAAACTGTTTTTT. Protein: CASGLVWVEGEKLFF.

The V call is TRBV28, the J call TRBJ1-1; D possibly corresponds to TRBD1 (5 bases). CDR3 length: 15 residues. The ends were cut back, 5 bases at V and 3 bases at J, with 16 bases in the middle. In germline, CDR1 is MDHEN, CDR2 SYDVKM. The CDR3 DNA is TGTGCCAGCAGTCCGCCCCCAGGGCAGGACACTGAAGCTTTCTTT. This sequence encodes CASSPPPGQDTEAFF.

The chain recombines TRBV7-3 with TRBJ2-7; possibly TRBD1 for D (5 bases). The CDR3 has 13 residues. Germline-derived CDR1 and CDR2 are SGHTA and FQGTGA. V lost 2 bases and J lost 6, with 11 bases in between. CDR3 bases: TGTGCCAGCAGCTTACAGTCTCAGGGCGAGCAGTACTTC. This codes for CASSLQSQGEQYF.

This clone was seen only a few times. The gene calls are TRBV5-1 and TRBJ1-2; D is perhaps TRBD1 (6 bases). Per the germline V gene, CDR1 is SGHRS and CDR2 is YFSETQ. This CDR3 comprises 15 residues. V was cut by 2 bases and J by 6 bases, with 17 bases left in between. The chain's CDR3 is CASSLGIEAGDGYTF. In nucleotides, the CDR3 is TGCGCCAGCAGCTTAGGTATCGAGGCAGGGGATGGCTACACCTTC.

A few counts support this clone. The J gene is TRBJ2-7, the V gene TRBV30; 9 bases agree with TRBD1. V lost 1 base and J lost 3; bases outside the gene matches: 1. The CDR3 length is 13 residues. Germline V gene lookup returns CDR1 GTSNPN and CDR2 SVGIG (reference sequence). CDR3: CAWSGTGVYEQYF. The CDR3 coding sequence is TGTGCCTGGAGTGGGACAGGGGTCTACGAGCAGTACTTC.

In the case of this clone: Distinct nucleotide sequences in the sample also encode this CDR3. The chain carries TRBV9 and TRBJ2-3; D perhaps matches TRBD1 (5 bases). Trimming pared 0 bases from V and 0 bases from J, leaving 5 bases between. This CDR3 comprises 14 residues. Germline CDR1 SGDLS, CDR2 YYNGEE. In nucleotides, the CDR3 is TGTGCCAGCAGCGTAGCAGGGAGCACAGATACGCAGTATTTT. As protein: CASSVAGSTDTQYF.

There are a few counts of this clone. V is TRBV6-5 and J is TRBJ1-1; D might be TRBD1 (5 bases). The CDR3 spans 15 residues. Germline CDR1 and CDR2: MNHEY and SVGAGI. Trimming shortened V by 0 bases and J by 3 bases, and 11 bases separated the two germline ends. The CDR3 reads CASSYSIRGDTEAFF. DNA of the CDR3: TGTGCCAGCAGTTACTCGATTAGGGGCGACACTGAAGCTTTCTTT.

The CDR3 here is CASSPGDVEQYF. CDR3 DNA sequence: TGTGCCAGCAGCCCCGGGGATGTCGAGCAGTACTTC. V gene TRBV7-6 combines with J gene TRBJ2-7, with D possibly being TRBD2 (5 bases). Per germline, CDR1 SGHVS and CDR2 FNYEAQ. The V end was cut by 5 bases, the J end by 6 bases, with 11 bases between. There are 12 residues in the CDR3.

The chain recombines TRBV9 with TRBJ1-2; a weak D match, TRBD1 (6 bases). The V gene's germline CDR1 is SGDLS and CDR2 YYNGEE. With 3 bases removed from V and 7 bases from J, the gap between germline ends came to 22 bases. The CDR3 sequence is 16 residues long. For the CDR3, the DNA is TGTGCCAGCAGCGGAGACCCAAGACAGGATTACGGTGGCTACACCTTC. Its protein is CASSGDPRQDYGGYTF.

V gene TRBV11-3 combines with J gene TRBJ2-1, with D unresolved. The germline CDR1 and CDR2 sequences are SGHNT and YENEEA. The CDR3 has 12 residues. V was clipped by 5 bases and J by 6 bases, with 8 bases between them. CDR3 nucleotides: TGTGCCAGCAGCCTGACTCGCAATGAGCAGTTCTTC. It codes for CASSLTRNEQFF.

The rearrangement joins TRBV6-1 to TRBJ2-7, with D unclear. This CDR3 region has 14 residues. CDR1 is MNHNS and CDR2 is SASEGT in the germline V gene. Deletions cut 5 bases from V and 1 base from J, with 12 bases between. The CDR3 DNA reads TGTGCCAGCAGTCATCCCCTACTTTCCTACGAGCAGTACTTC. It is translated as CASSHPLLSYEQYF.

This clone was counted at least ten times. The chain is built from TRBV5-1 and TRBJ2-7; 8 bases are shared with TRBD1. The germline V gene has CDR1 SGHRS and CDR2 YFSETQ. Germline trimming cut 3 bases from V and 6 bases from J; bases unmatched to any gene: 5. The length of the CDR3 is 13 residues. The CDR3 spells CASSSGTGGEQYF. In nucleotides, the CDR3 is TGCGCCAGCAGCTCCGGGACAGGAGGCGAGCAGTACTTC.

This chain links TRBV6-1 with TRBJ2-7; TRBD1 aligns across 9 bases. Germline CDR1 is MNHNS and CDR2 is SASEGT. V lost 6 bases and J lost 4; bases outside the gene matches: 7. The CDR3 runs 14 residues. CDR3 residues: CASSGDRVPYEQYF. The CDR3 nucleotides are TGTGCCAGCAGCGGGGACAGGGTCCCTTACGAGCAGTACTTC.

The chain carries TRBV2 and TRBJ1-2; no clear D gene. Per the germline V gene, CDR1 is SNHLY and CDR2 is FYNNEI. The CDR3 contains 12 residues. V shed 3 bases and J shed 5 bases, with 7 bases lying between them. The CDR3 is CASSEVGYGYTF. CDR3 DNA sequence: TGTGCCAGCAGTGAGGTCGGGTATGGCTACACCTTC.

The gene calls are TRBV5-1 and TRBJ2-3; a possible D gene is TRBD2 (6 bases). V lost 0 bases to trimming and J lost 4 bases, with 12 bases between them. Germline V gives CDR1 SGHRS, CDR2 YFSETQ. The CDR3 is made up of 15 amino acids. The CDR3 protein is CASSLDGGAPDTQYF. CDR3 in DNA: TGCGCCAGCAGCTTGGACGGGGGAGCTCCAGATACGCAGTATTTT. Complete variable domain (other parts from reference TRBV5-1 and TRBJ2-3): KAGVTQTPRYLIKTRGQQVTLSCSPISGHRSVSWYQQTPGQGLQFLFEYFSETQRNKGNFPGRFSGRQFSNSRSEMNVSTLELGDSALYLCASSLDGGAPDTQYFGPGTRLTVL.

This clone came up a few times. This chain links TRBV5-4 with TRBJ2-7; possible D gene TRBD2, 5 bases. Germline V lookup: CDR1 SGHNT, CDR2 YYREEE (reference sequence). This CDR3 spans 15 amino acids. With 4 bases removed from V and 2 bases from J, the gap between germline ends came to 16 bases. CDR3 in DNA: TGTGCCAGCAGCCAAGATAGCGAGGCACCCTACGAGCAGTACTTC. Translating gives CASSQDSEAPYEQYF.

This sequence joins TRBV19 and TRBJ2-5, with TRBD1 identical over 8 bases. This CDR3 contains 15 residues. Per germline, CDR1 LNHDA and CDR2 SQIVND (reference sequence). Trimming removed 0 bases from V and 4 bases from J; junction bases left unmatched: 4. In nucleotides, the CDR3 is TGTGCCAGTAGTATAGAGGACAGGGTGGGAGAGACCCAGTACTTC. This gives the protein CASSIEDRVGETQYF.

The J gene is TRBJ2-3, the V gene TRBV7-3; 9 nucleotides line up with TRBD2. This CDR3 spans 15 amino acids. The V segment lost 6 bases and the J segment 6 bases; nucleotides outside the gene matches: 10. Germline CDR1 is SGHTA and CDR2 is FQGTGA. Here the CDR3 DNA reads TGTGCCAGCAGAGAGCTCGCGGGGGGGATGGATACGCAGTATTTT. Translated: CASRELAGGMDTQYF.

The chain is built from TRBV4-1 and TRBJ2-7, with D tentatively TRBD2 (6 bases). Germline V gene lookup returns CDR1 MGHRA and CDR2 YSYEKL. This CDR3 has 16 residues. V lost 1 base and J lost 2, with 15 bases in between. The CDR3 nucleotides read TGCGCCAGCAGCCAAGCGCGGGGCAAAAAGGCCTACGAGCAGTACTTC. This translates into CASSQARGKKAYEQYF.

This sequence joins TRBV15 and TRBJ1-2; 7 positions agree with TRBD1. V gave up 0 bases and J gave up 8 bases; unmatched junction bases: 12. Germline V gene data show CDR1 as LNHNV and CDR2 as YYDKDF (reference sequence). This CDR3 spans 16 amino acids. In DNA form, the CDR3 reads TGTGCCACCAGCAGAGATGGGGACAGCGCGATGGAGGGCTACACCTTC. The encoded protein is CATSRDGDSAMEGYTF.

This chain connects TRBV28 to TRBJ2-7, with 9 bases matching TRBD1. Germline CDR1 is MDHEN and CDR2 is SYDVKM. This CDR3 comprises 17 residues. The J segment lost 0 bases and the V segment lost 3 bases, leaving 9 bases of the junction unmatched. For the CDR3, the DNA is TGTGCCAGCAGTTTCTACTCCGGGACAGGGAGCTCCTACGAGCAGTACTTC. This sequence encodes CASSFYSGTGSSYEQYF.